These 29 T cell receptor beta chains were all obtained from the same sample, sequenced in a study of blood T cell repertoires in COVID-19 (dated by TCRdb to the early 2020s). Libraries were constructed by the immunoSEQ multiplex PCR assay. The immuneACCESS repertoire file appears here via TCRdb, limited to in-frame rearrangements. These files lack a portion of the clones; in checked studies, under half of the deficit traces to unresolved V genes, and the cause of the others is not known. Counted in this sample were about 180,000 clones; roughly 83% of them appeared once. Clones ranked in the top ten supply about 7% of the sample. Sequences were obtained from peripheral blood. Every receptor here comes from a woman aged 35 to 49 with COVID-19, enrolled during active disease.

This clone was seen a few times. The rearrangement links TRBV5-1 to TRBJ1-2; D gene unclear. Germline V gives CDR1 SGHRS, CDR2 YFSETQ. This CDR3 spans 15 amino acids. The V end was cut by 1 base, the J end by 4 bases, with 14 bases between. The chain's CDR3 is CASSLQPQVAYGYTF. The CDR3, as DNA: TGCGCCAGCAGCTTGCAACCCCAGGTCGCCTATGGCTACACCTTC.

This sequence joins TRBV5-1 and TRBJ2-2; 8 bases match TRBD1. Germline V gene sequence: CDR1 SGHRS, CDR2 YFSETQ. The CDR3 is 14 amino acids. Trimming at V came to 3 bases and at J to 5 bases, leaving 3 bases not matched to a gene. CDR3 loop: CASSYRQGTGELFF. For the CDR3, the DNA is TGCGCCAGCAGCTATAGACAGGGGACCGGGGAGCTGTTTTTT.

The chain is built from TRBV7-2 and TRBJ2-2; 9 nucleotides agree with TRBD1. The V segment lost 9 bases and the J segment 0 bases; nucleotides outside the gene matches: 2. This CDR3 region has 14 residues. Germline V lookup: CDR1 SGHTA, CDR2 FQGNSA. CDR3 in amino acids: CARDRGANTGELFF. The DNA for the CDR3 is TGTGCCAGAGACAGGGGGGCGAACACCGGGGAGCTGTTTTTT.

The chain is built from TRBV18 and TRBJ1-1; tentatively, D is TRBD1 (6 bases). V was clipped by 6 bases and J by 5 bases, with 10 bases between them. CDR1 is KGHSH, CDR2 LQKENI, per germline. CDR3 length equals 12 residues. CDR3: CASSHRVTEAFF. CDR3 DNA sequence: TGTGCCAGCTCCCACAGGGTTACTGAAGCTTTCTTT.

The chain uses TRBV9 and TRBJ1-6; D remains ambiguous. The CDR3 covers 16 residues. Deletions cut 0 bases from V and 7 bases from J, with 14 bases between. Germline V gene data show CDR1 as SGDLS and CDR2 as YYNGEE. CDR3 in amino acids: CASSVGGSTGNSPLHF. The CDR3 region has the DNA TGTGCCAGCAGCGTAGGAGGGAGTACGGGAAATTCACCCCTCCACTTT.

In its sample, this clone was seen many times. The rearrangement links TRBV6-5 to TRBJ2-7; a possible D gene is TRBD1 (5 bases). Trimming shortened V by 2 bases and J by 7 bases, and 21 bases separated the two germline ends. The CDR3 is 16 residues long. Germline V gene sequence: CDR1 MNHEY, CDR2 SVGAGI. CDR3 DNA: TGTGCCAGCAGTTACCACCCCTCGAAAGGGGCTACTGAGCAGTACTTC. This encodes CASSYHPSKGATEQYF.

The J gene is TRBJ1-1, the V gene TRBV19; TRBD1 matches 7 bases. The junction had 4 bases not matched to a gene; V was cut back by 5 bases and J by 1 base. Germline CDR1 reads LNHDA; CDR2 reads SQIVND (reference sequence). This CDR3 has 14 amino acids. This CDR3 reads CASSFRGENTEAFF. The CDR3 nucleotides are TGTGCCAGTAGTTTCAGGGGGGAGAACACTGAAGCTTTCTTT. Based on the CDR3 plus reference TRBV19 and TRBJ1-1, the full variable domain is DGGITQSPKYLFRKEGQNVTLSCEQNLNHDAMYWYRQDPGQGLRLIYYSQIVNDFQKGDIAEGYSVSREKKESFPLTVTSAQKNPTAFYLCASSFRGENTEAFFGQGTRLTVV.

This clone was found a few times. The V call is TRBV10-1, the J call TRBJ1-2, with 7 nucleotides matching TRBD1. This CDR3 contains 13 residues. The J segment lost 11 bases and the V segment lost 5 bases, leaving 11 bases of the junction unmatched. From germline, CDR1 is WNHNN and CDR2 SYGVQD (reference sequence). The CDR3 bases are TGCGCCAGCAGTCAATCTCGGGACAGAGCTTACACCTTC. This codes for CASSQSRDRAYTF.

Turning to this clone: Other DNA sequences in the same sample also yield this CDR3. The chain is built from TRBV5-4 and TRBJ1-4; 12 bases map to TRBD1. Trimming took 2 bases from V and 8 from J; bases not matched to a gene: 4. The CDR3 runs 15 residues. Germline assignment: CDR1 SGHNT and CDR2 YYREEE (reference sequence). DNA of the CDR3: TGTGCCAGCAGCTTAGGGGACAGGGGGCGAGAAAAACTGTTTTTT. Protein sequence: CASSLGDRGREKLFF.

The genes are TRBV4-1 and TRBJ2-3, with D uncertain. The CDR3 loop spans 16 amino acids. Germline V gene data show CDR1 as MGHRA and CDR2 as YSYEKL. V was trimmed by 0 bases and J by 4 bases, leaving 14 bases between them. This CDR3 is CASSQERIQVADTQYF. The CDR3 coding sequence is TGCGCCAGCAGCCAAGAAAGGATCCAGGTTGCAGATACGCAGTATTTT.

The CDR3 protein is CASSSDSIGNTEAFF. CDR3 in DNA: TGTGCCAGCAGCTCCGACAGCATTGGGAACACTGAAGCTTTCTTT. This chain joins TRBV11-2 and TRBJ1-1; D is perhaps TRBD1 (5 bases). CDR1 and CDR2 from the germline V gene are SGHAT and FQNNGV. The CDR3 extends over 15 amino acids. The ends were cut back, 4 bases at V and 1 base at J, with 13 bases in the middle.

The J gene is TRBJ1-5, the V gene TRBV6-5; D unclear. The CDR3 consists of 13 residues. V lost 11 bases and J lost 5, with 16 bases in between. Germline values: CDR1 MNHEY, CDR2 SVGAGI. CDR3 in DNA: TGTGCCGCCGGGCGGGAAAGGGATCAGCCCCAGCATTTT. This translates into CAAGRERDQPQHF.

The chain couples TRBV6-5 to TRBJ1-4; no clear D gene. The germline CDR1 and CDR2 sequences are MNHEY and SVGAGI. This CDR3 has 15 residues. The V end lost 0 bases, the J end lost 4 bases, and 9 bases lay between the germline ends. Here the CDR3 DNA reads TGTGCCAGCAGTTACTCCTGGGCGAATAATGAAAAACTGTTTTTT. Residues: CASSYSWANNEKLFF.

This clone was found once. This sequence joins TRBV6-1 and TRBJ1-5; D possibly corresponds to TRBD1 (5 bases). Trimming took off 3 bases at V and 7 bases at J, with 10 bases between the two ends. The V gene's germline CDR1 is MNHNS and CDR2 SASEGT. This CDR3 comprises 13 residues. The CDR3 DNA reads TGTGCCAGCAGTGAGGGGGGGGAACAGCCCCAGCATTTT. As protein: CASSEGGEQPQHF.

The V gene is TRBV3-1 (or the pseudogene TRBV3-2), the J gene TRBJ1-1; D is unresolved. This CDR3 spans 14 amino acids. The ends were cut back, 3 bases at V and 3 bases at J, with 11 bases in the middle. CDR1 is LGHDT and CDR2 is YNNKEL in the germline V gene (reference sequence). The CDR3 nucleotides are TGTGCCAGCAGCCAGAGTTTAGAAGACACTGAAGCTTTCTTT. Translated, it gives CASSQSLEDTEAFF.

Of note for this clone: The same CDR3 also results from other DNA sequences found in this sample. J is TRBJ2-7 and V is TRBV12-3 or TRBV12-4, with TRBD2 as a possible D gene (6 bases). V lost 6 bases to trimming and J lost 4 bases, with 7 bases between them. This CDR3 comprises 11 residues. CDR3 loop: CASSRGYEQYF. CDR3 DNA: TGTGCCAGCAGCCGGGGGTACGAGCAGTACTTC.

The J gene is TRBJ2-1, the V gene TRBV19, with 8 bases identical to TRBD1. Losses at the gene ends were 9 bases for V and 7 bases for J; bases not matched to a gene: 8. Germline CDR1 is LNHDA and CDR2 is SQIVND (reference sequence). The CDR3 sequence is 13 residues long. The CDR3 nucleotides are TGTGCCAGCACGGAGCAGGGGGCAAATGAGCAGTTCTTC. Its translation: CASTEQGANEQFF.

The CDR3 DNA follows: TGTGCCAGCAGTTTAACCCCGGTTAGATACGAGCAGTACTTC. This codes for CASSLTPVRYEQYF. The genes are TRBV28 and TRBJ2-7; no reliable D call. The CDR3 is 14 amino acids. The V and J ends lost 2 bases and 4 bases respectively, with 12 bases between them. Germline CDR1 is MDHEN and CDR2 is SYDVKM.

CDR3 loop: CASRASGNSYEQYF. The DNA of the CDR3 is TGTGCCAGTAGAGCGTCAGGGAATTCCTACGAGCAGTACTTC. The rearrangement uses TRBV19 and TRBJ2-7; maybe TRBD1 (5 bases). This CDR3 has 14 residues. The V end was cut by 6 bases, the J end by 1 base, with 13 bases between. Germline CDR1 LNHDA, CDR2 SQIVND (reference sequence).

The genes are TRBV7-2 and TRBJ1-5; 11 nucleotides match TRBD1. This CDR3 comprises 15 residues. Germline lookup yields CDR1 SGHTA and CDR2 FQGNSA. V trimming: 1 base; J trimming: 5 bases; junction bases outside the gene matches: 1. CDR3 bases: TGTGCCAGCAGCTTAGGGACAGGGGGCCATCAGCCCCAGCATTTT. Protein product: CASSLGTGGHQPQHF.

The gene calls are TRBV9 and TRBJ2-3; possibly TRBD2 for D (6 bases). The germline V gene has CDR1 SGDLS and CDR2 YYNGEE. The V and J ends lost 0 bases and 1 base respectively, with 9 bases between them. The CDR3 loop spans 15 amino acids. CDR3 protein: CASSVARRGTDTQYF. The CDR3 bases are TGTGCCAGCAGCGTAGCTAGGAGGGGCACAGATACGCAGTATTTT.

This chain joins TRBV5-6 and TRBJ2-6, with D unresolved. This CDR3 has 15 residues. V was cut by 1 base and J by 1 base, with 6 bases left in between. Germline-derived CDR1 and CDR2 are SGHDT and YYEEEE. The CDR3 reads CASSLSGSGANVLTF. As DNA, the CDR3 is TGTGCCAGCAGCTTGTCCGGGTCTGGGGCCAACGTCCTGACTTTC.

As for this clone: Relative to the germline gene, one junction end is altered; a read error may explain this. The gene calls are TRBV6-6 and TRBJ1-1, with 8 bases that match TRBD1. The germline CDR1 and CDR2 sequences are MNHNY and SVGAGI (reference sequence). This CDR3 has 10 residues. DNA for the CDR3: TGTGCCAGCTTGGGACAGGAAGTTTTCTTT. This codes for CASLGQEVFF.

The chain recombines TRBV19 with TRBJ1-2; D gene ambiguous. Germline CDR1 is LNHDA and CDR2 is SQIVND (reference sequence). The CDR3 runs to 14 residues. The germline V and J ends were trimmed by 3 bases and 1 base, with 9 bases remaining between them. The CDR3 is CASSIGGSNYGYTF. DNA of the CDR3: TGTGCCAGTAGTATCGGCGGCAGTAACTATGGCTACACCTTC.

DNA of the CDR3: TGTGCCAGTAGTCTTGGGGCGGACGCTAACACTGAAGCTTTCTTT. This encodes CASSLGADANTEAFF. The chain carries TRBV19 and TRBJ1-1; possible D gene TRBD1, 5 bases. Germline V lookup: CDR1 LNHDA, CDR2 SQIVND (reference sequence). Trimming took 5 bases from V and 2 from J, leaving 15 bases between them. The CDR3 covers 15 residues.

The chain uses TRBV11-2 and TRBJ1-1; D not resolved. The V end was cut by 5 bases, the J end by 7 bases, with 14 bases between. Germline assignment: CDR1 SGHAT and CDR2 FQNNGV. The CDR3 consists of 13 residues. CDR3 sequence reads: CASSRPGKIEAFF. CDR3 nucleotide sequence: TGTGCCAGCAGCCGTCCGGGAAAAATTGAAGCTTTCTTT.

This rearrangement joins TRBV5-1 to TRBJ2-7; weak D call: TRBD1 (6 bases). The CDR3 contains 15 residues. Germline V gene sequence: CDR1 SGHRS, CDR2 YFSETQ. The V and J ends lost 3 bases and 0 bases respectively, with 13 bases between them. This CDR3 reads CASSSTGTRSYEQYF. DNA of the CDR3: TGCGCCAGCAGCTCGACCGGGACACGCTCCTACGAGCAGTACTTC. The full variable domain, in which reference TRBV5-1 and TRBJ2-7 provide the parts outside the CDR3, is KAGVTQTPRYLIKTRGQQVTLSCSPISGHRSVSWYQQTPGQGLQFLFEYFSETQRNKGNFPGRFSGRQFSNSRSEMNVSTLELGDSALYLCASSSTGTRSYEQYFGPGTRLTVT.

This chain uses TRBV3-1 (or the pseudogene TRBV3-2) with TRBJ2-1, with 13 bases fitting TRBD2. V lost 1 base and J lost 7; bases outside the gene matches: 7. The CDR3 has 17 amino acids. Germline lookup yields CDR1 LGHDT and CDR2 YNNKEL (reference sequence). CDR3 sequence (DNA): TGTGCCAGCAGCCAAGGGGCGGGACTAGCGGGGACGAATGAGCAGTTCTTC. Protein sequence: CASSQGAGLAGTNEQFF.

The CDR3 nucleotides read TGTGCCAGCAGCTCAGCCTACGAGCAGTACTTC. This codes for CASSSAYEQYF. J is TRBJ2-7 and V is TRBV6-1, with D unresolved. V was pared by 6 bases and J by 2 bases, with 5 bases between. CDR1 MNHNS and CDR2 SASEGT come from the germline V gene. The CDR3 spans 11 residues.